The rows below give T cell receptor beta chains drawn from one sample of a study of T cell responses to AZD1222 COVID-19 vaccine. The repertoire was sequenced with immunoSEQ multiplex PCR; TCRdb's copy has only in-frame clones and lacks some. This sample carries 150,000 to 160,000 clones, roughly nine tenths of them seen once, and the ten largest clones take approximately 6.6%. Specimen: peripheral blood, collected after recovery from COVID-19. The receptors stem from an adult who had recovered from COVID-19. Each CDR3 is given with its conserved first and last residue. The D gene is left open where the match is weak. Size is omitted from some rows. Given values are once, few, many or a class for expanded clones.

NA TRBJ2-3 TRBV15 TRBD2 TGTGCCACCAGCAGAGGTGGCCGAGCGGGAGGGTCGGATACGCAGTATTTT CATSRGGRAGGSDTQYF
few TRBJ1-2 TRBV5-1 TRBD1 TGCGCCAGCAGCTTGGGACAGGGAGATGGCTACACCTTC CASSLGQGDGYTF
NA TRBJ1-4 TRBV10-3 TRBD1 TGTGCCATCAGTGAGACGGACAGGTTAAATGAAAAACTGTTTTTT CAISETDRLNEKLFF
NA TRBJ2-2 TRBV9 NA TGTGCCAGCAGCGTAGAGGGGATCAGCTTGGGGGAGCTGTTTTTT CASSVEGISLGELFF
NA TRBJ2-2 TRBV29-1 TRBD2 TGCAGCGTTGGGGGAGGGCTGAACACCGGGGAGCTGTTTTTT CSVGGGLNTGELFF
NA TRBJ2-7 TRBV6-5 NA TGTGCCAGCGGAGGCGTCCCTTCCTACGAGCAGTACTTC CASGGVPSYEQYF
NA TRBJ2-1 TRBV2 TRBD2 TGTGCCAGCAGTCGTAGCGGGGGCTCCTACAATGAGCAGTTCTTC CASSRSGGSYNEQFF
NA TRBJ2-1 TRBV27 NA TGTGCCAGCAGTTTTCTCCCATCGGAGGACAATGAGCAGTTCTTC CASSFLPSEDNEQFF
NA TRBJ2-7 TRBV14 NA TGTGCCAGCAGCCAGTACCGCGGGGTTATTGGCTACGAGCAGTACTTC CASSQYRGVIGYEQYF
NA TRBJ2-3 TRBV20-1 NA TGCAGTGCTAGAGTAGGGGATACGCAGTATTTT CSARVGDTQYF
NA TRBJ1-1 TRBV5-1 NA TGCGCCAGCAACCCCTCGGGGCAGAACACTGAAGCTTTCTTT CASNPSGQNTEAFF
NA TRBJ2-7 TRBV7-6 TRBD1 TGTGCCAGCAGCTTAGGGACAGGGCCATCCTACGAGCAGTACTTC CASSLGTGPSYEQYF
NA TRBJ1-1 TRBV5-6 NA TGTGCCAGCAGCTGGGAGACAGGCGTGAACACTGAAGCTTTCTTT CASSWETGVNTEAFF
NA TRBJ1-4 TRBV3-1/TRBV3-2 NA TGTGCCAGCAGCCAGGGACCGAGTAATGAAAAACTGTTTTTT CASSQGPSNEKLFF
NA TRBJ1-6 TRBV14 NA TGTGCCAGCAGCTCGATCCATAATTCACCCCTCCACTTT CASSSIHNSPLHF
once TRBJ1-4 TRBV28 TRBD1 TGTGCCAGCAGTTTAACAGGGGCCTCAACTAATGAAAAACTGTTTTTT CASSLTGASTNEKLFF
NA TRBJ2-1 TRBV7-3 TRBD2 TGTGCCAGCAGCTTAACCGGACTAGCGGGAGGTTTTGGGAATGAGCAGTTCTTC CASSLTGLAGGFGNEQFF
NA TRBJ2-3 TRBV4-3 NA TGCGCCAGCAGCCAAGAGTTAGAGGATACGCAGTATTTT CASSQELEDTQYF
NA TRBJ1-2 TRBV5-8 TRBD1 TGTGCCAGCAGCTTTTGGGACAGCTCTCCCGGGGGCTACACCTTC CASSFWDSSPGGYTF
few TRBJ1-2 TRBV6-5 NA TGTGCCAGCAGTTACTCGCGGCTGCGGGGCTACACCTTC CASSYSRLRGYTF
NA TRBJ1-6 TRBV5-1 NA TGCGCCAGCAGCTTCTGGCAGGGCGAAAACTCACCCCTCCACTTT CASSFWQGENSPLHF
NA TRBJ1-3 TRBV12-3/TRBV12-4 NA TGTGCCAGCAGGCCTGAGGGCATAGGGGTATATTTT CASRPEGIGVYF
once TRBJ1-1 TRBV10-3 NA TGTGCCATCAGTGAAGGAGGGTACACTGAAGCTTTCTTT CAISEGGYTEAFF
NA TRBJ2-5 TRBV4-2 TRBD2 TGTGCCAGCAGCCAAGATAAGGGCGGGGGGGCCGAGACCCAGTACTTC CASSQDKGGGAETQYF
NA TRBJ2-1 TRBV9 TRBD2 TGTGCCAGCAGCGTAGGAAGCGGGGGGCCTTACAATGAGCAGTTCTTC CASSVGSGGPYNEQFF
once TRBJ2-5 TRBV24-1 NA TGTGCCACCAGTGATTCCCGGACACAAGAGACCCAGTACTTC CATSDSRTQETQYF
NA TRBJ2-7 TRBV5-1 TRBD2 TGCGCCAGCAGCCCGGGACTAGCGGCGACCTACGAGCAGTACTTC CASSPGLAATYEQYF
NA TRBJ2-1 TRBV6-5 NA TGTGCCAGCAGTTACTCGGTAGAAGACAATGAGCAGTTCTTC CASSYSVEDNEQFF
NA TRBJ1-2 TRBV29-1 NA TGCAGCGTTCGGACAGCTACTAACTATGGCTACACCTTC CSVRTATNYGYTF
NA TRBJ2-2 TRBV28 TRBD2 TGTGCCAGCAGTTACGGGACTAGCGGGGGGAGGGGCACCGGGGAGCTGTTTTTT CASSYGTSGGRGTGELFF
NA TRBJ1-6 TRBV5-1 NA TGCGCCAGCAGCTTTCTTCCGGCCCAGGGTAATTCACCCCTCCACTTT CASSFLPAQGNSPLHF
NA TRBJ1-3 TRBV5-1 NA TGCGCCAGCAGCTTTGCGGGATCTGGAAACACCATATATTTT CASSFAGSGNTIYF
NA TRBJ1-2 TRBV6-5 NA TGTGCCAGCAGCGATGGAGGGAACATCTATGGCTACACCTTC CASSDGGNIYGYTF
NA TRBJ1-4 TRBV28 TRBD1 TGTGCCAGCAGTTCCCCAAAGGGTCGGACAGGGTATGAAAAACTGTTTTTT CASSSPKGRTGYEKLFF
once TRBJ1-4 TRBV18 TRBD1 TGTGCCAGCTCACCTCTTCCCCCCGGGACAGCAACAACTAATGAAAAACTGTTTTTT CASSPLPPGTATTNEKLFF
NA TRBJ2-1 TRBV2 NA TGTGCCAGCAGTGAAGCGGACTTGTACAATGAGCAGTTCTTC CASSEADLYNEQFF
NA TRBJ1-2 TRBV9 TRBD1 TGTGCCAGTTCCACAGGGACAGATTATGGCTACACCTTC CASSTGTDYGYTF
NA TRBJ2-2 TRBV5-4 NA TGTGCCAGCAGCTTTAGTGGCAGGGGAAACACCGGGGAGCTGTTTTTT CASSFSGRGNTGELFF
NA TRBJ2-7 TRBV6-6 TRBD1 TGTGCCAGCAGTTACCTGCCGGGACAGGGGGCTTACGAGCAGTACTTC CASSYLPGQGAYEQYF
few TRBJ2-7 TRBV19 NA TGTGCCAGTAGTAGCCCGGGGGGCACCTACGAGCAGTACTTC CASSSPGGTYEQYF
NA TRBJ1-1 TRBV18 NA TGTGCCAGCTCACCAGACTGGGGAAACACTGAAGCTTTCTTT CASSPDWGNTEAFF
NA TRBJ2-2 TRBV28 NA TGTGCCAGCAGAGGGTCTAACACCGGGGAGCTGTTTTTT CASRGSNTGELFF
NA TRBJ1-4 TRBV7-2 TRBD1 TGTGCCAGCAGCTCCGGACAGGTCCTTACAACTAATGAAAAACTGTTTTTT CASSSGQVLTTNEKLFF